This entry lists 15 T cell receptor beta chains sequenced from one sample in a study of Ad26.COV2.S vaccination and SARS-CoV-2 variants. The repertoire was sequenced with immunoSEQ multiplex PCR; TCRdb's copy has only in-frame clones and lacks some. This table holds hundreds of thousands of clones, 70% to 90% found once. As to treatment: about 20 received Ad26.COV2.S at low or high dose, single or two shots; 5 received placebo; per-sample allocation not given. Following the first vaccine or placebo injection, samples were taken on day 63. The sample was peripheral blood, taken in a trial of Ad26.COV2.S vaccine versus placebo. These receptors all stem from a person aged 18-60 years who received the Ad26.COV2.S COVID-19 vaccine or a placebo.

This chain connects TRBV6-1 to TRBJ2-7, with 10 positions matching TRBD2. Looked up from germline, CDR1 is MNHNS and CDR2 is SASEGT. V lost 1 base to trimming and J lost 4 bases; unmatched junction nucleotides: 4. The CDR3 is 15 amino acids. The CDR3 region has the DNA TGTGCCAGCAGTGAAGTTCCTAGCGGGAGTTACGAGCAGTACTTC. Translating it yields CASSEVPSGSYEQYF.

J is TRBJ2-1 and V is TRBV6-2 or TRBV6-3; maybe TRBD2 (5 bases). The CDR3 sequence is 14 residues long. Deletions cut 2 bases from V and 4 bases from J, with 9 bases between. Germline CDR1 MNHEY, CDR2 SVGEGT. The DNA of the CDR3 is TGTGCCAGCAGTTACCCTAGCCTATACAATGAGCAGTTCTTC. As protein: CASSYPSLYNEQFF.

CDR3 nucleotide sequence: TGCGCCAGCAGCCATTCCTCACTGGGGGAATACGAGCAGTACTTC. Amino acid sequence: CASSHSSLGEYEQYF. The rearrangement uses TRBV4-3 and TRBJ2-7; D may correspond to TRBD1 or TRBD2 (5 bases each). This CDR3 contains 15 residues. The V gene's germline CDR1 is LGHNA and CDR2 YSLEER. Trimming took off 3 bases at V and 4 bases at J, with 16 bases between the two ends.

This clone was found a few times. CDR3 protein: CASSPKREGSTDTQYF. In DNA, the CDR3 is TGTGCCAGCTCACCAAAGCGGGAGGGAAGCACAGATACGCAGTATTTT. The chain carries TRBV18 and TRBJ2-3; the match to TRBD2 covers 10 bases. V lost 2 bases to trimming and J lost 0 bases; unmatched junction nucleotides: 2. The germline V gene has CDR1 KGHSH and CDR2 LQKENI. The CDR3 has 16 residues.

The chain links TRBV6-6 to TRBJ2-7, with 7 bases fitting TRBD1. J gave up 0 bases and V 4 bases, and 3 bases lay outside the gene matches. There are 14 residues in the CDR3. Germline V CDR1 and CDR2: MNHNY, SVGAGI (reference sequence). The CDR3 DNA reads TGTGCCAGCAGTTGGGACAGCCTCTCCTACGAGCAGTACTTC. This codes for CASSWDSLSYEQYF.

This chain uses TRBV30 with TRBJ2-1; 8 bases map to TRBD2. CDR3 length equals 14 residues. Germline V gives CDR1 GTSNPN, CDR2 SVGIG (reference sequence). The V gene end was trimmed by 2 bases and the J gene end by 8 bases; junction bases not matched to a gene: 8. The CDR3 bases are TGTGCCTGGAGTAGTGCGGGAGGTCCCCATGAGCAGTTCTTC. It encodes CAWSSAGGPHEQFF.

V usage is TRBV20-1 and J usage is TRBJ2-2; a weak D match, TRBD2 (7 bases). This CDR3 spans 15 amino acids. V lost 3 bases, J lost 1 base, and 12 bases lay in between. The V gene's germline CDR1 is DFQATT and CDR2 SNEGSKA (reference sequence). CDR3: CSASQGRGNTGELFF. CDR3 coding DNA: TGCAGTGCTAGTCAGGGGAGGGGGAACACCGGGGAGCTGTTTTTT.

The rearrangement links TRBV18 to TRBJ2-1; D unresolved. The CDR3 spans 15 residues. Germline CDR1 KGHSH, CDR2 LQKENI. The V end lost 3 bases, the J end lost 1 base, and 10 bases lay between the germline ends. CDR3 residues: CASSPETKSYNEQFF. The CDR3 region has the DNA TGTGCCAGCTCACCGGAGACAAAATCCTACAATGAGCAGTTCTTC.

The rearrangement links TRBV18 to TRBJ1-4; D gene uncertain. Germline values: CDR1 KGHSH, CDR2 LQKENI. There are 15 residues in the CDR3. V lost 2 bases and J 1 base, leaving 8 bases between the germline ends. CDR3 DNA: TGTGCCAGCTCACCAAAGGCGAGAACTAATGAAAAACTGTTTTTT. Protein product: CASSPKARTNEKLFF.

This rearrangement joins TRBV19 to TRBJ1-5; D remains ambiguous. CDR1 and CDR2 from the germline V gene are LNHDA and SQIVND (reference sequence). V lost 1 base to trimming and J lost 3 bases, with 13 bases between them. This CDR3 spans 16 amino acids. CDR3 loop: CASSIVGGLSNQPQHF. The CDR3 coding sequence is TGTGCCAGTAGTATAGTAGGCGGGCTCTCCAATCAGCCCCAGCATTTT.

The gene calls are TRBV27 and TRBJ1-5; D may be TRBD1 (5 bases). Trimming shortened V by 4 bases and J by 12 bases, and 31 bases separated the two germline ends. CDR1 is MNHEY and CDR2 is SMNVEV in the germline V gene (reference sequence). This CDR3 is 18 amino acids long. Here the CDR3 DNA reads TGTGCCAGCAGTTCTTGGGGGGGGTGGGTTTCCAGTTTTTCGGACCAGCATTTT. Amino acids: CASSSWGGWVSSFSDQHF.

J is TRBJ1-2 and V is TRBV6-5; 7 nucleotides align to TRBD1. Looked up from germline, CDR1 is MNHEY and CDR2 is SVGAGI. Trimming cost V 0 bases and J 6 bases; bases outside gene matches: 7. CDR3 length: 15 residues. The DNA of the CDR3 is TGTGCCAGCAGTTACTCGAAGCAGGGGGATCATGGCTACACCTTC. This encodes CASSYSKQGDHGYTF.

This clone was counted once. The J gene is TRBJ2-3, the V gene TRBV5-4, with TRBD1 matching over 7 bases. This CDR3 comprises 15 residues. The V and J ends lost 4 bases and 0 bases, in that order; junction bases with no gene match: 5. The germline gives CDR1 SGHNT, CDR2 YYREEE (reference sequence). The CDR3 is CASSKRTGSTDTQYF. Written as DNA, the CDR3 is TGTGCCAGCAGCAAAAGGACAGGAAGCACAGATACGCAGTATTTT.

This rearrangement joins TRBV10-2 to TRBJ2-5; TRBD2 matches 11 bases. This CDR3 contains 13 residues. Unmatched junction bases numbered 3, after V lost 10 bases and J lost 2 bases. Germline loops: CDR1 WSHSY, CDR2 SAAADI. This CDR3 reads CATRLAGQETQYF. The CDR3 nucleotides are TGCGCCACCAGACTAGCGGGGCAAGAGACCCAGTACTTC.

The chain links TRBV3-1 (or the pseudogene TRBV3-2) to TRBJ2-5, with D perhaps matching TRBD2 (6 bases). Trimming cost V 4 bases and J 2 bases, with 17 bases left between them. The CDR3 is made up of 16 amino acids. Germline loops: CDR1 LGHDT, CDR2 YNNKEL (reference sequence). CDR3: CASSPRLVAGQETQYF. Written as DNA, the CDR3 is TGTGCCAGCAGCCCTCGACTAGTGGCGGGGCAAGAGACCCAGTACTTC.